This is a list of T cell receptor beta chains from one sample in a study of spatial heterogeneity in lung cancer. One entry per CDR3 protein, called by TCRdb with MiXCR from the 5' RACE reads. The sample consists of more than 20,000 distinct CDR3 sequences, 6.4% of them appearing once. The sample was lung tumor tissue, taken at surgery. Source of these receptors: a male donor with early-stage non-small cell lung cancer. The CDR3 runs from the conserved cysteine through the conserved F or W. D genes are given only for firm matches. Expanded clones are given a class, and other clones once, few, many or no size at all.

v_call	d_call	j_call	clone_size	cdr3_nt	cdr3_aa
TRBV2	TRBD1	TRBJ1-4	many	TGTGCCAGCAGTGAAGCTCAGGGGGAGGGTGAAAAACTGTTTTTT	CASSEAQGEGEKLFF
TRBV2	.	TRBJ2-5	many	TGTGCCAGCAGTGAACGTTCGGGAACCCAGTACTTC	CASSERSGTQYF
TRBV4-1	.	TRBJ1-1	many	TGCGCCAGCAGCCAAGAACTGGGGCGGGACACTGAAGCTTTCTTT	CASSQELGRDTEAFF
TRBV7-3	.	TRBJ2-2	few	TGTGCCAGCAGCTTTATCTTAGGGGCCGGGGAGCTGTTTTTT	CASSFILGAGELFF
TRBV7-2	TRBD1	TRBJ2-7	few	TGTGCCAGCAGCAAGGACAGGGGATACGAGCAGTACTTC	CASSKDRGYEQYF
TRBV6-5	TRBD1	TRBJ1-6	few	TGTGCCAGCAGTTACTCGTCAGGGGGTGGATCACCCCTCCACTTT	CASSYSSGGGSPLHF
TRBV5-1	TRBD1	TRBJ2-1	many	TGCGCCAGCAGCAATAAGACAGGGGGCAATGAGCAGTTCTTC	CASSNKTGGNEQFF
TRBV5-5	.	TRBJ2-2	few	TGTGCCAGCAGCTTGTGGGTGAACACCGGGGAGCTGTTTTTT	CASSLWVNTGELFF
TRBV28	TRBD2	TRBJ2-1	.	TGTGCCAGCATTGCCGGGACTAGCGGGTACAATGAGCAGTTCTTC	CASIAGTSGYNEQFF
TRBV4-2	.	TRBJ1-3	many	TGTGCCAGCAGCCACAGGGTAAGCTCTGGAAACACCATATATTTT	CASSHRVSSGNTIYF
TRBV12-3/TRBV12-4	TRBD1	TRBJ2-1	.	TGTGCCGCCCGGGACAGGGTCTCTGGTGAGCAGTTCTTC	CAARDRVSGEQFF
TRBV3-1	.	TRBJ2-3	many	TGTGCCAGCAGCCGGGGGGCTAACACAGATACGCAGTATTTT	CASSRGANTDTQYF
TRBV7-2	.	TRBJ2-2	many	TGTGCCAGCAGCCGCGACAGGCGGGACACCGGGGAGCTGTTTTTT	CASSRDRRDTGELFF
TRBV5-1	.	TRBJ1-2	many	TGCGCCAGCCGCTCGGTCAGGGACCATGGCTACACCTTC	CASRSVRDHGYTF
TRBV6-4	TRBD1	TRBJ1-2	many	TGTGCCAGCAGTGACTCGATATCATGGACAGGAGAAGGCTACACCTTC	CASSDSISWTGEGYTF
TRBV19	.	TRBJ1-6	many	TGTGCCACCACGGGGGCCCCCCTCCACTTT	CATTGAPLHF
TRBV2	.	TRBJ1-5	many	TGTGCCAGCAGCCTTCGCCAGGGGAATCAGCCCCAGCATTTT	CASSLRQGNQPQHF
TRBV12-3/TRBV12-4	.	TRBJ2-2	many	TGTGCCAGCAGCCCCTATGGGGGCACCGGGGAGCTGTTTTTT	CASSPYGGTGELFF
TRBV7-7	TRBD2	TRBJ2-3	many	TGTGCCAGCAGCCCCACTAGCGGGAGTGGAGATACGCAGTATTTT	CASSPTSGSGDTQYF
TRBV30	.	TRBJ2-5	.	TGTGCCTGGAGTGAAGAGGGCCTGCCTGGGGCCCAGTACTTC	CAWSEEGLPGAQYF
TRBV7-2	.	TRBJ1-6	many	TGTGCCAGCAGCTTAGTTTATGGAGGTTCACCCCTCCACTTT	CASSLVYGGSPLHF
TRBV25-1	.	TRBJ2-5	few	TGTGCCAGCAGTGTTGGCAGGGGGGCAGAGACCCAGTACTTC	CASSVGRGAETQYF
TRBV7-2	.	TRBJ1-5	many	TGTGCCAGCAGCTTAGCGCTGGGGCAGTATAGCAATCAGCCCCAGCATTTT	CASSLALGQYSNQPQHF
TRBV6-1	.	TRBJ2-3	many	TGTGCCAGCAGTCCCGGGACTCGCACAGATACGCAGTATTTT	CASSPGTRTDTQYF